This is a list of T cell receptor beta chains from one sample in a study of blood T cell repertoires in COVID-19. Libraries were prepared by immunoSEQ multiplex PCR; TCRdb keeps only in-frame clonotypes and omits some of them. The sample lists roughly 86,000 clones, over 80% occurring once. The source material was peripheral blood. The receptor set was obtained from a woman between 65 and 79 years old with acute or convalescent COVID-19. CDR3s include the opening cysteine and the closing phenylalanine or tryptophan. The D gene is left open where the match is weak. Where a row states a size, it is once, few, many or the class of an expanded clone; other rows omit it.

clone size,J gene,V gene,D gene,CDR3 DNA,CDR3 protein
.,TRBJ1-3,TRBV3-1/TRBV3-2,.,TGTGCCAGCAGTTTGCCGGGACACCCGGCTGGAAACACCATATATTTT,CASSLPGHPAGNTIYF
once,TRBJ1-5,TRBV30,.,TGTGCCTGGAGTAGCAGGAATAATCAGCCCCAGCATTTT,CAWSSRNNQPQHF
.,TRBJ1-2,TRBV18,TRBD1,TGTGCCAGCTCACCAGAGGGGGCCTTGCCTAACTATGGCTACACCTTC,CASSPEGALPNYGYTF
.,TRBJ1-1,TRBV28,TRBD1,TGTGCCAGCAGTATTTACAGGGGGCTAAAGGGAGCTTTCTTT,CASSIYRGLKGAFF
.,TRBJ2-3,TRBV28,.,TGTGCCAGCAGTTACCCAGGGTCGGGTACGCAGTATTTT,CASSYPGSGTQYF
.,TRBJ2-1,TRBV29-1,.,TGCAGCGTCCCGCCGGCAGGGCAGAATGAGCAGTTCTTC,CSVPPAGQNEQFF
.,TRBJ1-4,TRBV5-1,TRBD1,TGCGCCAGCAGCTTGGACAGGGGATTAACTAATGAAAAACTGTTTTTT,CASSLDRGLTNEKLFF
.,TRBJ1-1,TRBV18,.,TGTGCCACGCTCGGGAGGGGCGGGGACACTGAAGCTTTCTTT,CATLGRGGDTEAFF
.,TRBJ2-2,TRBV5-1,.,TGCGCCAGCAGCTTGGAACAGGGCGGGGAGCTGTTTTTT,CASSLEQGGELFF
.,TRBJ1-2,TRBV30,.,TGTGCCTGGAGTAACGGTAACTATGGCTACACCTTC,CAWSNGNYGYTF
.,TRBJ1-2,TRBV19,.,TGTGCCAGTAGTAGGGGCCCTAACTATGGCTACACCTTC,CASSRGPNYGYTF
once,TRBJ1-1,TRBV7-3,TRBD1,TGTGCCAGCAGCTTAAACAGGGGGTACACTGAAGCTTTCTTT,CASSLNRGYTEAFF
.,TRBJ2-1,TRBV27,.,TGTGCCAGCAGTTTACCTGGACACAGCTACAATGAGCAGTTCTTC,CASSLPGHSYNEQFF
once,TRBJ1-1,TRBV6-5,.,TGTGCCAGCAGTTACTCGCGGGGTCTGGGCACTGAAGCTTTCTTT,CASSYSRGLGTEAFF
few,TRBJ1-2,TRBV7-9,.,TGTGCCAGCAGCTTAGCGAACAGGTACTATGGCTACACCTTC,CASSLANRYYGYTF
.,TRBJ1-1,TRBV15,.,TGTGCCACCAGCAGAGGAGGGATGGGTACAGACACTGAAGCTTTCTTT,CATSRGGMGTDTEAFF
.,TRBJ1-6,TRBV5-1,.,TGCGCCAGCAGCAGTACAGTTAATTCACCCCTCCACTTT,CASSSTVNSPLHF
.,TRBJ1-2,TRBV14,TRBD1,TGTGCCAGCAGCCCGAGGACAGGGGACGGCTACACCTTC,CASSPRTGDGYTF
.,TRBJ1-1,TRBV5-1,.,TGCGCCAGCAGCTTGGCGGCGGGGTACGACGCTTTCTTT,CASSLAAGYDAFF
.,TRBJ2-5,TRBV5-1,TRBD2,TGCGCCAGCAGCTTGGGCAGGACTAGCGGGGGGAACCAAGAGACCCAGTACTTC,CASSLGRTSGGNQETQYF
.,TRBJ2-3,TRBV5-1,TRBD2,TGCGCCAGCAGCTTGGAGCTAGCGGGGGGGCCGGTTTCTGCAGATACGCAGTATTTT,CASSLELAGGPVSADTQYF
.,TRBJ2-1,TRBV19,TRBD1,TGTGCCAGTAGTATTCTGGACAGGGTAAACAATGAGCAGTTCTTC,CASSILDRVNNEQFF
.,TRBJ2-1,TRBV18,TRBD1,TGTGCCAGCTCGTCCGGGACAGGGGGGCAATACAATGAGCAGTTCTTC,CASSSGTGGQYNEQFF
.,TRBJ1-5,TRBV7-2,TRBD1,TGTGCCAGCAGCCCCGGGACAGGTTCGAATCAGCCCCAGCATTTT,CASSPGTGSNQPQHF
.,TRBJ1-2,TRBV5-1,TRBD1,TGCGCCAGCAGCTCGGGACAGGGGGATTCGTTATATGGCTACACCTTC,CASSSGQGDSLYGYTF
.,TRBJ1-1,TRBV28,TRBD1,TGTGCCAGCAGGCTTCAGGGGGCGCTTAAAAACACTGAAGCTTTCTTT,CASRLQGALKNTEAFF
few,TRBJ1-5,TRBV30,TRBD1,TGTGCCTGGACAGGGGGCAGGGGCAATCAGCCCCAGCATTTT,CAWTGGRGNQPQHF
.,TRBJ2-1,TRBV7-9,TRBD1,TGTGCCAGCAGCTTAGGATGGGGACAGGGGGCTGCGAATGAGCAGTTCTTC,CASSLGWGQGAANEQFF
.,TRBJ2-5,TRBV12-3/TRBV12-4,.,TGTGCCAGCGGGTGGGCAGTCCAAGAGACCCAGTACTTC,CASGWAVQETQYF
.,TRBJ1-2,TRBV30,.,TGTGCCTGGAGCTCCGGGACATGGGTTGGCTACACCTTC,CAWSSGTWVGYTF
.,TRBJ1-1,TRBV3-1/TRBV3-2,.,TGTGCCAGCAGCCGGCAGGGGACCACTGAAGCTTTCTTT,CASSRQGTTEAFF
.,TRBJ1-4,TRBV6-5,TRBD1,TGTGCCAGCAGAACCCTGGGACAGAATAATGAAAAACTGTTTTTT,CASRTLGQNNEKLFF
.,TRBJ1-6,TRBV28,.,TGTGCCAGCACCCAGGGAAATTCACCCCTCCACTTT,CASTQGNSPLHF
once,TRBJ1-6,TRBV9,TRBD1,TGTGCCAGCAGCGTCAGGGACAGGGAAAATTCACCCCTCCACTTT,CASSVRDRENSPLHF
.,TRBJ1-1,TRBV2,.,TGTGCCAGCCTCGGAGTCGGCACTGAAGCTTTCTTT,CASLGVGTEAFF
.,TRBJ1-5,TRBV19,.,TGTGCCAGTAGTATAGCGGGGGGGCCCCTTGAGCCCCAGCATTTT,CASSIAGGPLEPQHF
.,TRBJ1-1,TRBV18,.,TGTGCCAGCTCCCCCACAGCGAACACTGAAGCTTTCTTT,CASSPTANTEAFF
.,TRBJ1-4,TRBV5-6,TRBD1,TGTGCCAGCAGCCTAGGGGACAGGGGTGAAAAACTGTTTTTT,CASSLGDRGEKLFF
.,TRBJ1-2,TRBV2,.,TGTGCCAGCAGTGAGAAGTACCTGGGGGCGGAGTATGGCTACACCTTC,CASSEKYLGAEYGYTF
.,TRBJ1-1,TRBV2,.,TGTGCCAGCAGTTTACAGGGTATGAACACTGAAGCTTTCTTT,CASSLQGMNTEAFF
.,TRBJ2-6,TRBV30,.,TGTGCCTGGAGTGTTACTAGGAATGGGGCCAACGTCCTGACTTTC,CAWSVTRNGANVLTF
.,TRBJ2-1,TRBV11-3,TRBD2,TGTGCCAGCAGCTCTCTAGCGGGGGATTCTTACAATGAGCAGTTCTTC,CASSSLAGDSYNEQFF
once,TRBJ2-3,TRBV2,TRBD1,TGTGCCAGCAGGCCAGGGGGACCCACAGATACGCAGTATTTT,CASRPGGPTDTQYF
.,TRBJ2-1,TRBV27,TRBD1,TGTGCCAGCAGACCACCCAATTGGACAGGGATCTACAATGAGCAGTTCTTC,CASRPPNWTGIYNEQFF
.,TRBJ2-2,TRBV20-1,TRBD2,TGCAGTGCTAGTCCGCGGGGGGCGAGCGACGGGGAGCTGTTTTTT,CSASPRGASDGELFF